This T cell receptor (beta chain) was found in a study of monozygotic twins with inflammatory bowel disease. The CDR3 extends over 16 amino acids. CDR1 is LGHDT, CDR2 YNNKEL, per germline (reference sequence). Each CDR3 protein gets one entry in TCRdb, which reprocessed the 5' RACE reads and gives no DNA. This sample contains around 150,000 distinct CDR3 sequences. The specimen sequenced was blood. The chain uses TRBV3-1 and TRBJ2-1; with no DNA, the TCRdb D assignment of TRBD2 cannot be verified. The TCR comes from a human donor with ulcerative colitis or Crohn's disease, or a healthy co-twin of an affected twin (not recorded which). The CDR3 protein is CASSQESGLHYNEQFF.